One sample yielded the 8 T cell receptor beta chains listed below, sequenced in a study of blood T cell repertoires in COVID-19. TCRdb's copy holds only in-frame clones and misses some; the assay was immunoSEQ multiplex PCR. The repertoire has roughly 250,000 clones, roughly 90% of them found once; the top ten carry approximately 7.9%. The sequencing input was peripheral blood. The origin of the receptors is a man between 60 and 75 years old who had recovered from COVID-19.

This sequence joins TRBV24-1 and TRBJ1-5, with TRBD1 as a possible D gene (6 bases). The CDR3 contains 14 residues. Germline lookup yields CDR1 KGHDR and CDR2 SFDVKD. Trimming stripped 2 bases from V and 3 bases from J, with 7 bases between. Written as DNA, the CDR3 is TGTGCCACCAGTGATTGGGACACCAATCAGCCCCAGCATTTT. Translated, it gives CATSDWDTNQPQHF.

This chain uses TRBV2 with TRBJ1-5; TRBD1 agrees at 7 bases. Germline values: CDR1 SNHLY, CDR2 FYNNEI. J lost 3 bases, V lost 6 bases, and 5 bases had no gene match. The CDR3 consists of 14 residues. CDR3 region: CASSQGTVNQPQHF. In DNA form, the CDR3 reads TGTGCCAGCAGCCAAGGGACAGTCAATCAGCCCCAGCATTTT.

CDR3 DNA sequence: TGTGCCAGCAGCTTGGGTCTCCGGGCAGATACGCAGTATTTT. Protein product: CASSLGLRADTQYF. The rearrangement links TRBV7-9 to TRBJ2-3, with D uncertain. V lost 3 bases, J lost 4 bases, and 11 bases lay in between. Germline CDR1 SEHNR, CDR2 FQNEAQ (reference sequence). CDR3 length: 14 amino acids. Full variable domain (missing parts from reference TRBV7-9 and TRBJ2-3): DTGVSQNPRHKITKRGQNVTFRCDPISEHNRLYWYRQTLGQGPEFLTYFQNEAQLEKSRLLSDRFSAERPKGSFSTLEIQRTEQGDSAMYLCASSLGLRADTQYFGPGTRLTVL.

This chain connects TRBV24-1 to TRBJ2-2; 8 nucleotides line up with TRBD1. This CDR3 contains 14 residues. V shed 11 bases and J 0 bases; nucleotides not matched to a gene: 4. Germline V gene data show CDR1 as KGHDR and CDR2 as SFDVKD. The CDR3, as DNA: TGTGCCATCGGACAGGGCGCGAACACCGGGGAGCTGTTTTTT. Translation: CAIGQGANTGELFF.

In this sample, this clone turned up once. Here the CDR3 DNA reads TGTGCCAGCAGCTTACAGGGACTGGCTAACTATGGCTACACCTTC. This translates into CASSLQGLANYGYTF. The chain recombines TRBV7-9 with TRBJ1-2; D may be TRBD1 (5 bases). Trimming removed 2 bases from V and 0 bases from J, with 10 bases in between. The CDR3 runs 15 residues. Germline V gene lookup returns CDR1 SEHNR and CDR2 FQNEAQ (reference sequence).

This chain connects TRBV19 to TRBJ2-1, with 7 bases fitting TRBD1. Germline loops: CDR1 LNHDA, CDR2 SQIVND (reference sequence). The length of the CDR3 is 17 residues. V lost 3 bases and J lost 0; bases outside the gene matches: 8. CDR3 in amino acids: CASSMAGGDSSYNEQFF. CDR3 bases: TGTGCCAGTAGTATGGCTGGTGGGGACAGCTCCTACAATGAGCAGTTCTTC.

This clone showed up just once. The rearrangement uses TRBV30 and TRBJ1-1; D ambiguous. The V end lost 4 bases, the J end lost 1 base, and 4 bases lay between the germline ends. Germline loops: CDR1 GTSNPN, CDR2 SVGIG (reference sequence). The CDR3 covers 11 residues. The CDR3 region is CAWIKNTEAFF. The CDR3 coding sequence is TGTGCCTGGATCAAGAACACTGAAGCTTTCTTT.

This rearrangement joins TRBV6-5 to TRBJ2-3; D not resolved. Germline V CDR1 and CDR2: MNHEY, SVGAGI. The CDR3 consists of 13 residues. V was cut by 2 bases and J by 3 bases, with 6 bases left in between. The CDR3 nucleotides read TGTGCCAGCAGTTACGAGCAAACAGATACGCAGTATTTT. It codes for CASSYEQTDTQYF.